The 15 T cell receptor beta chains below were found in one sample sequenced in a study of T-cell reconstitution after alpha-beta-depleted transplantation in children. As it was prepared, the TCRbeta library received unique molecular identifiers. MiXCR, run by TCRdb on the PCR reads, gives a single entry per CDR3 protein. The sample lists about 980,000 distinct CDR3 sequences, about 29% occurring once. The starting material was PBMCs, mostly from graft donor cells, obtained 360 days after TCRalphabeta/CD19-depleted stem cell transplant. These receptors were obtained from a boy less than two years old who had a stem cell transplant for SCID, so the T cells may come from the graft donor.

The rearrangement uses TRBV28 and TRBJ2-7, with D tentatively TRBD1 or TRBD2 (5 bases each). The CDR3 runs 15 residues. Per the germline V gene, CDR1 is MDHEN and CDR2 is SYDVKM. The ends were cut back, 5 bases at V and 5 bases at J, with 19 bases in the middle. CDR3 DNA sequence: TGTGCCAGCAGTACCCCGGGGCAGGGCCCGCACGAGCAGTACTTC. Its translation is CASSTPGQGPHEQYF.

This clonotype came up many times. The rearrangement uses TRBV5-1 and TRBJ2-3, with unresolved D. CDR1 SGHRS and CDR2 YFSETQ come from the germline V gene. The CDR3 has 12 residues. The ends were cut back, 1 base at V and 4 bases at J, with 4 bases in the middle. The CDR3 loop reads CASSLPADTQYF. In nucleotides, the CDR3 is TGCGCCAGCAGCTTGCCGGCAGATACGCAGTATTTT.

This clonotype was seen a handful of times. The chain employs TRBV7-6 and TRBJ2-7; D may be TRBD1 (5 bases). The germline V gene encodes CDR1 SGHVS and CDR2 FNYEAQ. The ends were cut back, 1 base at V and 1 base at J, with 17 bases in the middle. This CDR3 region has 17 residues. The CDR3 DNA reads as TGTGCCAGCAGCTTAGAGGTTAGGGGTGGTGGGTCCTACGAGCAGTACTTC. It translates to CASSLEVRGGGSYEQYF.

This clonotype was observed at least ten times. This chain connects TRBV20-1 to TRBJ2-3; no firm D call. CDR3 length equals 11 residues. Germline V gene sequence: CDR1 DFQATT, CDR2 SNEGSKA (reference sequence). Trimming left V 6 bases short and J 5 bases short, with 9 bases between. The CDR3 coding sequence is TGCAGTGCCGGATCGGAAGATACGCAGTATTTT. It specifies CSAGSEDTQYF.

The CDR3 protein is CASSLAGTGENSPLHF. CDR3 coding DNA: TGTGCCAGCAGCTTAGCGGGGACAGGGGAGAATTCACCCCTCCACTTT. V usage is TRBV7-9 and J usage is TRBJ1-6, with TRBD1 matching 10 bases. CDR1 and CDR2 (germline): SEHNR, FQNEAQ (reference sequence). The CDR3 sequence is 16 residues long. J lost 7 bases, V lost 0 bases, and 3 bases had no gene match.

The V gene is TRBV12-3 or TRBV12-4, the J gene TRBJ1-5; TRBD1 matches at 7 bases. Germline trimming cut 10 bases from V and 4 bases from J; bases unmatched to any gene: 7. This CDR3 has 13 residues. The CDR3 spells CATQGTANQPQHF. CDR3 nucleotide sequence: TGTGCCACCCAGGGGACAGCGAATCAGCCCCAGCATTTT.

The V and J genes are TRBV5-1 and TRBJ2-7, with D uncertain. Trimming shortened V by 4 bases and J by 4 bases, and 18 bases separated the two germline ends. The CDR3 covers 15 residues. Germline values: CDR1 SGHRS, CDR2 YFSETQ. The CDR3 reads CASSPYIGSRYEQYF. CDR3 in DNA: TGCGCCAGCAGCCCCTATATAGGCTCAAGGTACGAGCAGTACTTC.

The rearrangement links TRBV20-1 to TRBJ2-7; 10 nucleotides agree with TRBD2. The J segment lost 3 bases and the V segment lost 0 bases, leaving 2 bases of the junction unmatched. Germline assignment: CDR1 DFQATT and CDR2 SNEGSKA (reference sequence). This CDR3 comprises 14 residues. CDR3 in DNA: TGCAGTGCTAGAGACGGACTAGCGGACTACGAGCAGTACTTC. Its protein is CSARDGLADYEQYF.

This clonotype was seen a handful of times. The chain employs TRBV6-5 and TRBJ1-4; TRBD1 agrees at 8 bases. This CDR3 comprises 14 residues. V was clipped by 4 bases and J by 10 bases; unmatched bases: 8. The V gene's germline CDR1 is MNHEY and CDR2 SVGAGI. In nucleotides, the CDR3 is TGTGCCAGCAGTTCGGACAGGGCCTCGGGAAAACTGTTTTTT. Its protein is CASSSDRASGKLFF.

This clonotype appeared a few times. This chain joins TRBV20-1 and TRBJ2-2; a possible D gene is TRBD1 (5 bases). Deletions cut 6 bases from V and 3 bases from J, with 17 bases between. The CDR3 runs 15 residues. Germline V gene data show CDR1 as DFQATT and CDR2 as SNEGSKA (reference sequence). This CDR3 is CSARQWGSYTGELFF. CDR3 DNA: TGCAGTGCCAGACAGTGGGGCTCCTACACCGGGGAGCTGTTTTTT.

This clonotype was observed a few times. The chain joins TRBV15 to TRBJ2-3; 11 positions agree with TRBD2. The V and J ends lost 5 bases and 2 bases, in that order; junction bases with no gene match: 9. This CDR3 comprises 17 residues. Per germline, CDR1 LNHNV and CDR2 YYDKDF (reference sequence). This CDR3 reads CATSLRSSGGPTDTQYF. The CDR3 bases are TGTGCCACCAGCCTACGCTCTAGCGGGGGGCCCACAGATACGCAGTATTTT.

This clonotype was detected only a few times. CDR3 amino acids: CATSRASSYEQYF. The CDR3, as DNA: TGTGCCACCAGCAGAGCATCCAGTTACGAGCAGTACTTC. The J gene is TRBJ2-7, the V gene TRBV15; D call uncertain. The CDR3 has 13 amino acids. V was pared by 1 base and J by 4 bases, with 8 bases between. Germline CDR1 LNHNV, CDR2 YYDKDF (reference sequence).

This clonotype was counted a few times. The chain joins TRBV12-3 or TRBV12-4 to TRBJ2-7; D is possibly TRBD2 (6 bases). The CDR3 is 17 amino acids. With 7 bases removed from V and 4 bases from J, the gap between germline ends came to 26 bases. The CDR3 bases are TGTGCCAGCACCACGGTGGGGGGACCGCCAGACTCTTACGAGCAGTACTTC. Its protein is CASTTVGGPPDSYEQYF.

This clonotype has only a few counts. The genes are TRBV29-1 and TRBJ1-1; D is unclear. Germline V gives CDR1 SQVTM, CDR2 ANQGSEA. V was trimmed by 2 bases and J by 5 bases, leaving 9 bases between them. This CDR3 region has 12 residues. The CDR3 region has the DNA TGCAGCGTTGAAAGGGTGGGGACTGAAGCTTTCTTT. This codes for CSVERVGTEAFF.

This clonotype has a handful of counts. The chain combines TRBV6-2 or TRBV6-3 with TRBJ2-5, with TRBD2 matching 12 bases. CDR3 length: 15 amino acids. The germline CDR1 and CDR2 sequences are MNHEY and SVGEGT. Losses at the gene ends were 4 bases for V and 5 bases for J; bases not matched to a gene: 5. The CDR3 nucleotides read TGTGCCAGCAGTTCCGCTAGCGGGGGGGGTGAGACCCAGTACTTC. This codes for CASSSASGGGETQYF.